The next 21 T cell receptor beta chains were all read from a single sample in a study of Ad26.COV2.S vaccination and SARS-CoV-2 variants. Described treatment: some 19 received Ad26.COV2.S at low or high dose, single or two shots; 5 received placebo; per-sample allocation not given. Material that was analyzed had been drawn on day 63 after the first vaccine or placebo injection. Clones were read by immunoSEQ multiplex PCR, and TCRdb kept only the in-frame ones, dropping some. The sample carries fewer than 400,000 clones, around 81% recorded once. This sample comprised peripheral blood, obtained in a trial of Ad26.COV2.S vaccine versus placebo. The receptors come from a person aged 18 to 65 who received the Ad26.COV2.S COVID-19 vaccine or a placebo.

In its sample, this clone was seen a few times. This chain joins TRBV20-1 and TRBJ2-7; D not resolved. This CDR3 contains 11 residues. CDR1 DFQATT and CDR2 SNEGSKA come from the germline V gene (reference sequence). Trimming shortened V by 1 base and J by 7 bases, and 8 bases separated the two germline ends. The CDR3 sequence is CSARVLEEQYF. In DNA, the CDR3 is TGCAGTGCTAGAGTTTTGGAGGAGCAGTACTTC.

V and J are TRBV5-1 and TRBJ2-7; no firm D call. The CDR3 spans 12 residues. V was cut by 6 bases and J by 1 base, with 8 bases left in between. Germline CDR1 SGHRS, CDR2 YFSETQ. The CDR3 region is CASKRTSYEQYF. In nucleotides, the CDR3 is TGCGCCAGCAAAAGAACGTCCTACGAGCAGTACTTC.

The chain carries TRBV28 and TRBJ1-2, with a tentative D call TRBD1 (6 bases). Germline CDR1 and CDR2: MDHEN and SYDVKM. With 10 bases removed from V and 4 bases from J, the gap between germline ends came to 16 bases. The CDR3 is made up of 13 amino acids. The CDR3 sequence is CAIAIGQFYGYTF. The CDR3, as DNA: TGTGCCATAGCAATCGGACAGTTCTATGGCTACACCTTC.

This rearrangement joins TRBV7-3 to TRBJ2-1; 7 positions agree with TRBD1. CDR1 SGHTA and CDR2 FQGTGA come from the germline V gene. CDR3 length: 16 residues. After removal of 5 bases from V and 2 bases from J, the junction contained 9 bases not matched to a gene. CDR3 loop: CASSPQGGDTYNEQFF. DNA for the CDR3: TGTGCCAGCAGCCCCCAAGGGGGCGACACCTACAATGAGCAGTTCTTC. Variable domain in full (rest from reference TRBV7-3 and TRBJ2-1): GAGVSQTPSNKVTEKGKYVELRCDPISGHTALYWYRQSLGQGPEFLIYFQGTGAADDSGLPNDRFFAVRPEGSVSTLKIQRTERGDSAVYLCASSPQGGDTYNEQFFGPGTRLTVL.

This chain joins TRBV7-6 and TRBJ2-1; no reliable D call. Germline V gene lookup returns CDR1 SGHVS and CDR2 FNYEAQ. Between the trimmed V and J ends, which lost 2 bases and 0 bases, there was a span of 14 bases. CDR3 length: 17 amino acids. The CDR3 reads CASSLPDLTSSYNEQFF. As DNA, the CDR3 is TGTGCCAGCAGCTTACCCGACCTCACCAGCTCCTACAATGAGCAGTTCTTC. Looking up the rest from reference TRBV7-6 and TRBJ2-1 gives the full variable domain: GAGVSQSPRYKVTKRGQDVALRCDPISGHVSLYWYRQALGQGPEFLTYFNYEAQQDKSGLPNDRFSAERPEGSISTLTIQRTEQRDSAMYRCASSLPDLTSSYNEQFFGPGTRLTVL.

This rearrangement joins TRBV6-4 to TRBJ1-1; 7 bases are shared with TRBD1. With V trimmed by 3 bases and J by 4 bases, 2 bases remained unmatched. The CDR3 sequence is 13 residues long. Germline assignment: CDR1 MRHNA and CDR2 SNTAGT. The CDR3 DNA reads TGTGCCAGCAGTGAAGCAGGGGGCACTGAAGCTTTCTTT. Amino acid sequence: CASSEAGGTEAFF.

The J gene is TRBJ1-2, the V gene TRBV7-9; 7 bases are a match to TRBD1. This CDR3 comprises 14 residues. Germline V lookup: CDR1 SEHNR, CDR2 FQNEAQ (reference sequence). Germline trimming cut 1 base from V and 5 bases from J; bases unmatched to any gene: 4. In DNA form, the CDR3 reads TGTGCCAGCAGCTTAGGTGACAGGGTTTATGGCTACACCTTC. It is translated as CASSLGDRVYGYTF.

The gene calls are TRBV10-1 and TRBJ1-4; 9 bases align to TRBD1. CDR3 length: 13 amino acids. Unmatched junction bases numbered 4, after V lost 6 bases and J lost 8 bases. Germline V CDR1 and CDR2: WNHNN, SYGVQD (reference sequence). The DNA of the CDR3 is TGCGCCAGCAGCAGGACAGGGGCCGAAAAACTGTTTTTT. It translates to CASSRTGAEKLFF.

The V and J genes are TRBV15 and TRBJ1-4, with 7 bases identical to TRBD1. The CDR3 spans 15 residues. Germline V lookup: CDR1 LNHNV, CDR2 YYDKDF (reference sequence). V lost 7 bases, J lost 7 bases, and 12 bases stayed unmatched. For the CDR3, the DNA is TGTGCCACCATGGAAAGAACAGGGGCCGGTGAAAAACTGTTTTTT. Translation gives CATMERTGAGEKLFF.

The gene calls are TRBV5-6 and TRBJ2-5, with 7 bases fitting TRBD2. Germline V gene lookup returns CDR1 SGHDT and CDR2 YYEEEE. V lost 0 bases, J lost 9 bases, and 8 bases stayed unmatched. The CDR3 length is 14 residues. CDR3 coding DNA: TGTGCCAGCAGCTTGGCGGGGGGTACCAAGGCCCAGTACTTC. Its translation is CASSLAGGTKAQYF. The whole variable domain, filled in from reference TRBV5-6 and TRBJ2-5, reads DAGVTQSPTHLIKTRGQQVTLRCSPKSGHDTVSWYQQALGQGPQFIFQYYEEEERQRGNFPDRFSGHQFPNYSSELNVNALLLGDSALYLCASSLAGGTKAQYFGPGTRLLVL.

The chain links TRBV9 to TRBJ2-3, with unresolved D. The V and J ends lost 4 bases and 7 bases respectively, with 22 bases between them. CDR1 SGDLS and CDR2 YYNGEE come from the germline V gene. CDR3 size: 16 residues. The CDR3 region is CASSPGGGTSVYTQYF. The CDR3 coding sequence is TGTGCCAGCAGCCCGGGTGGCGGTACCAGCGTGTATACGCAGTATTTT.

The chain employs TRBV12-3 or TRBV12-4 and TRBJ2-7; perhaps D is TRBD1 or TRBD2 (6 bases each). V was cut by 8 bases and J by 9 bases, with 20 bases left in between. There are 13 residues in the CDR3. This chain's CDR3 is CASSLITGAVQYF. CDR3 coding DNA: TGTGCCAGCTCTTTAATAACGGGGGCAGTGCAGTACTTC.

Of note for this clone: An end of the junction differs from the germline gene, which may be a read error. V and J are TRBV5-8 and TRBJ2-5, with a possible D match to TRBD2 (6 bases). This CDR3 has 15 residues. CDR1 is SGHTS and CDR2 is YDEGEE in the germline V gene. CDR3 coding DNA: TGTGCCAGCAGTTTGGGGGTGACTAGCCAAGAGACCCAGTACTTC. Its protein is CASSLGVTSQETQYF.

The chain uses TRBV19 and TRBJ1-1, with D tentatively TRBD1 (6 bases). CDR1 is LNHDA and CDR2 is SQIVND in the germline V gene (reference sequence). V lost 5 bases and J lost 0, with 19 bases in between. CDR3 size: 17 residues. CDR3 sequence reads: CASSSRGGRGMNTEAFF. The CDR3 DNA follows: TGTGCCAGTAGTTCCCGGGGGGGCCGGGGAATGAACACTGAAGCTTTCTTT.

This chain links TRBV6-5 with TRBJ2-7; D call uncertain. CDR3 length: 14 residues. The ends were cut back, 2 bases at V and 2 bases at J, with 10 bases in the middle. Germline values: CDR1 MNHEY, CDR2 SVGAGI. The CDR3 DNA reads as TGTGCCAGCAGTTACGGGCCAACCGCCTACGAGCAGTACTTC. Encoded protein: CASSYGPTAYEQYF.

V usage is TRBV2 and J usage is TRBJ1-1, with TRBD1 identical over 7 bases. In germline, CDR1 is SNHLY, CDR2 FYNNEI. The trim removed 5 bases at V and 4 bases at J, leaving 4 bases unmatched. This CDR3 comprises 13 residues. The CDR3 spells CASSTGVGTEAFF. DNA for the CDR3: TGTGCCAGCAGTACAGGGGTCGGCACTGAAGCTTTCTTT.

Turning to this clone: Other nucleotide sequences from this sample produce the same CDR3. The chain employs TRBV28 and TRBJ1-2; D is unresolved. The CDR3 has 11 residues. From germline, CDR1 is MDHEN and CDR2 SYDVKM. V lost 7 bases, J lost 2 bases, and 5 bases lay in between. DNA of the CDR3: TGTGCCAGCACCGGAAACTATGGCTACACCTTC. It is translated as CASTGNYGYTF.

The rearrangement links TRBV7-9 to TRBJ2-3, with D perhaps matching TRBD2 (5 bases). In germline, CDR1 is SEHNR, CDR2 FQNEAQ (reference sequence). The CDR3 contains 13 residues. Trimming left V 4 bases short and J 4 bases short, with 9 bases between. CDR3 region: CASSSSGSDTQYF. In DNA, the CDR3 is TGTGCCAGCAGCTCCAGCGGTTCAGATACGCAGTATTTT.

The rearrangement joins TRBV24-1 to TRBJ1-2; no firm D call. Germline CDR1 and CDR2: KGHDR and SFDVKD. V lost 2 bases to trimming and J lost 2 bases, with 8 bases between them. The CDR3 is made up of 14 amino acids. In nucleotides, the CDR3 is TGTGCCACCAGTGATTGGACGGAAAACTATGGCTACACCTTC. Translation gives CATSDWTENYGYTF.

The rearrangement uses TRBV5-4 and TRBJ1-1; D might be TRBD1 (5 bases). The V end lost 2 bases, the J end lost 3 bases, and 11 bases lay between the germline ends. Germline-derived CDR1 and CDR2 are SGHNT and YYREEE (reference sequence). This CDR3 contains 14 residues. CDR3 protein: CASSFQGADTEAFF. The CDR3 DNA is TGTGCCAGCAGCTTCCAGGGTGCGGACACTGAAGCTTTCTTT.

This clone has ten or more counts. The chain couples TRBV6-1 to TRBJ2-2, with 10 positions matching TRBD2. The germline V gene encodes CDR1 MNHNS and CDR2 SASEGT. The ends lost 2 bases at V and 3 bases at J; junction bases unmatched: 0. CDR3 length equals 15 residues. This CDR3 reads CASSELAGDTGELFF. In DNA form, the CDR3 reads TGTGCCAGCAGTGAACTAGCGGGGGACACCGGGGAGCTGTTTTTT.